A single sample is the source of the 5 T cell receptor beta chains below, sequenced in a study of CD8+ T cells in alopecia areata. Reverse transcription of extracted RNA yielded cDNA, which provided the sequencing template. The repertoire was sequenced with immunoSEQ multiplex PCR; TCRdb's copy has only in-frame clones and lacks some. The data contain about 160,000 clones, 40% to 50% of them singletons. Sequenced: CD4+ T cells sorted from blood. These receptor sequences come from a human donor with alopecia areata.

The chain has TRBV11-2 and TRBJ1-1, with a tentative D call TRBD1 (5 bases). CDR1 is SGHAT and CDR2 is FQNNGV in the germline V gene. CDR3 length: 17 amino acids. Trimming stripped 1 base from V and 0 bases from J, with 15 bases between. This chain's CDR3 is CASSLVGWGRMNTEAFF. In nucleotides, the CDR3 is TGTGCCAGCAGCTTAGTTGGGTGGGGCAGGATGAACACTGAAGCTTTCTTT.

The table lists this clone with a few counts. This rearrangement joins TRBV2 to TRBJ2-5, with D possibly being TRBD1 (5 bases). The CDR3 spans 13 residues. V was trimmed by 7 bases and J by 2 bases, leaving 11 bases between them. From germline, CDR1 is SNHLY and CDR2 FYNNEI. CDR3 amino acids: CASMAQVQETQYF. CDR3 DNA sequence: TGTGCCAGCATGGCACAGGTTCAAGAGACCCAGTACTTC.

This clone was observed a few times. The DNA of the CDR3 is TGCAGCGCGACGACGGGCTACGAGCAGTACTTC. Residues: CSATTGYEQYF. V and J are TRBV29-1 and TRBJ2-7; D is undetermined. Trimming stripped 7 bases from V and 3 bases from J, with 10 bases between. CDR3 length: 11 residues. Germline V gives CDR1 SQVTM, CDR2 ANQGSEA.

The sample holds a few counts of this clone. J is TRBJ1-1 and V is TRBV12-5; possible D gene TRBD1, 6 bases. The V gene's germline CDR1 is LGHNT and CDR2 FRNRAP. The V end was cut by 4 bases, the J end by 3 bases, with 15 bases between. CDR3 length equals 15 residues. In DNA form, the CDR3 reads TGTGCTAGTGGTTCCCGATCAGGGGTGGACACTGAAGCTTTCTTT. It specifies CASGSRSGVDTEAFF.

This clone was observed a handful of times. J is TRBJ2-1 and V is TRBV7-9; D not resolved. From germline, CDR1 is SEHNR and CDR2 FQNEAQ (reference sequence). The CDR3 loop spans 11 amino acids. V gave up 7 bases and J gave up 0 bases, with 1 base separating them. CDR3: CASNSYNEQFF. CDR3 in DNA: TGTGCCAGCAACTCCTACAATGAGCAGTTCTTC.